This record looks at one T cell receptor (beta chain) sequence and its context. The data were taken from a study of blood T cell repertoires in COVID-19. As originally analysed: The authors estimated nucleated cell counts from reference gene primer amplification. Clones were read by immunoSEQ multiplex PCR, and TCRdb kept only the in-frame ones, dropping some. The V and J calls and clone size are taken from that table; D and trimming were inferred from the DNA. Of about 230,000 clones detected, about 83% appear once; the ten largest clones hold roughly 7.4%. This TCR came from a woman aged 50 to 60 with acute or convalescent COVID-19. The sample was peripheral blood.

The CDR3 sequence is CASSSGAGLSAYEQYF. DNA of the CDR3: TGTGCCAGCAGCTCTGGGGCGGGGTTAAGCGCCTACGAGCAGTACTTC. This rearrangement joins TRBV7-2 to TRBJ2-7, with D perhaps TRBD2 (6 bases). The CDR3 contains 16 residues. Germline V gene sequence: CDR1 SGHTA, CDR2 FQGNSA. The V gene lost 4 bases and the J gene lost 2 bases, with 18 bases spanning the gap.